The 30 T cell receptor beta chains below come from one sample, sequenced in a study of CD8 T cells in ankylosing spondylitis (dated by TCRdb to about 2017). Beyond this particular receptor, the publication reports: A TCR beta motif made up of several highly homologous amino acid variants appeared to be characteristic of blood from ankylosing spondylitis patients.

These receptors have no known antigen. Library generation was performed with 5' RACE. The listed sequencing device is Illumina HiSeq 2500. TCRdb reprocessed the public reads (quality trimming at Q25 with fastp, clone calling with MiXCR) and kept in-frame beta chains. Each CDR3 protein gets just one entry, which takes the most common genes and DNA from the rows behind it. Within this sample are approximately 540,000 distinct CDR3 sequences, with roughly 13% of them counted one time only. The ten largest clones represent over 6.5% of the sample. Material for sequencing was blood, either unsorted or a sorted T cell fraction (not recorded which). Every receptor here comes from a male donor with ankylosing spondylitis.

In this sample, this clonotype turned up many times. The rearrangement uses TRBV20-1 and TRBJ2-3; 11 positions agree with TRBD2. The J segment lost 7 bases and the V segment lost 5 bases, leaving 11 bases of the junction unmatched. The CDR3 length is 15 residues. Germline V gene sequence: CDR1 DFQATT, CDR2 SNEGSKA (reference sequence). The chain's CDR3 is CSAAWLAGGKNTQYF. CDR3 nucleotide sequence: TGCAGTGCTGCCTGGCTAGCGGGAGGCAAGAATACGCAGTATTTT.

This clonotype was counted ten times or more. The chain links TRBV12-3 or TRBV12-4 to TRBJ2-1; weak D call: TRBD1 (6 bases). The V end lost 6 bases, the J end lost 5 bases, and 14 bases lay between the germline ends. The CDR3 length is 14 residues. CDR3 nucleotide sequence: TGTGCCAGCAGCTCACCGGGACACAACAATGAGCAGTTCTTC. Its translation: CASSSPGHNNEQFF.

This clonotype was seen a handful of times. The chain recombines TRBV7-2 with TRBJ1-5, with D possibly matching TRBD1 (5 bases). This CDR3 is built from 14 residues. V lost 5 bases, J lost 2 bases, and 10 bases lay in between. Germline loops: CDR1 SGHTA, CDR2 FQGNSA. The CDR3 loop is CASSPGHRNQPQHF. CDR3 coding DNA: TGTGCCAGCAGCCCAGGACATCGCAATCAGCCCCAGCATTTT.

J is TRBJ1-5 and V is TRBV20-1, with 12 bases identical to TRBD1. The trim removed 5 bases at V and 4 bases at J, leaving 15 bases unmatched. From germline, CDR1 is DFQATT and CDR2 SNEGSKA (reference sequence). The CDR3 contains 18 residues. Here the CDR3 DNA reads TGCAGTGCTGGGGCTTGGGGCGGGACAGGGGGCCCAAATCAGCCCCAGCATTTT. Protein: CSAGAWGGTGGPNQPQHF.

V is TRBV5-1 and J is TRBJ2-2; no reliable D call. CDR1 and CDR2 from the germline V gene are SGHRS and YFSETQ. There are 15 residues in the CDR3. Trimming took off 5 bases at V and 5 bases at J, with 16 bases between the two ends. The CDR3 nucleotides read TGCGCCAGCAGTACGCTGACCCTAGGGACCGGGGAGCTGTTTTTT. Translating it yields CASSTLTLGTGELFF.

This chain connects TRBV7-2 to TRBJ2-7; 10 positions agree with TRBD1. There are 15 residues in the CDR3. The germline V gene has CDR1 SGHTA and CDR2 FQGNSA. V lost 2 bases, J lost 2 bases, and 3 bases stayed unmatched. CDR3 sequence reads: CASSLSGTGAYEQYV. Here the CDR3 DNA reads TGTGCCAGCAGCTTATCCGGGACAGGGGCCTACGAGCAGTACGTC.

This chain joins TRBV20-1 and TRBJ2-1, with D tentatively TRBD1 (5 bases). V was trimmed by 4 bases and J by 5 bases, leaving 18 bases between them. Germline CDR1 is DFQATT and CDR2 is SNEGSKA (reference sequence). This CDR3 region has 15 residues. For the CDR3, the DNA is TGCAGTGCTACTCGCCGTCCGGCAGGGAACAATGAGCAGTTCTTC. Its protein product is CSATRRPAGNNEQFF.

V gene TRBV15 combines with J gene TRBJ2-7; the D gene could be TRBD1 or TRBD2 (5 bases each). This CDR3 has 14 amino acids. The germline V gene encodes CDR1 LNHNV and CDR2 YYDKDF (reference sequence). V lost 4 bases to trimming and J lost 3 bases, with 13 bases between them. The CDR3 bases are TGTGCCACCAGCATGGGGGTAGCAGACTACGAGCAGTACGTC. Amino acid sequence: CATSMGVADYEQYV.

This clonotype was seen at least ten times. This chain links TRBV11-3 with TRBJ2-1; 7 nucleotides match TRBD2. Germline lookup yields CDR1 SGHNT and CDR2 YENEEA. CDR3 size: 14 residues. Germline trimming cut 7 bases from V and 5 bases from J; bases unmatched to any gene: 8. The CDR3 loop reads CASTGRAQNNEQFF. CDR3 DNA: TGTGCCAGCACGGGGAGGGCCCAAAACAATGAGCAGTTCTTC.

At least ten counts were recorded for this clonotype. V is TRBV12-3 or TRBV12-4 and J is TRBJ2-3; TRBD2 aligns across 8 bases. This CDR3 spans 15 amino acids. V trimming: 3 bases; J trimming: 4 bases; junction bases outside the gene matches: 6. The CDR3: CASSFPGLEADTQYF. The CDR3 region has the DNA TGTGCCAGCAGTTTCCCGGGACTAGAAGCAGATACGCAGTATTTT.

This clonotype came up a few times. CDR3 loop: CASSSPGTGYSGYTF. The DNA for the CDR3 is TGTGCCAGCAGTTCGCCCGGGACAGGGTACAGTGGCTACACCTTC. The rearrangement links TRBV12-3 or TRBV12-4 to TRBJ1-2, with 9 nucleotides matching TRBD1. J lost 7 bases, V lost 4 bases, and 10 bases had no gene match. The CDR3 runs to 15 residues.

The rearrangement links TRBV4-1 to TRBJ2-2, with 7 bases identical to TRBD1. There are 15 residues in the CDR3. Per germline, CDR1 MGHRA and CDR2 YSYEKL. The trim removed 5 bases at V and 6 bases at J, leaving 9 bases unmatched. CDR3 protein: CASSLNTGEPGELFF. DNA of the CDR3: TGCGCCAGCAGCTTGAATACAGGGGAACCCGGGGAGCTGTTTTTT.

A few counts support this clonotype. The CDR3 coding sequence is TGTGCCAGCAGTTTAGGGACTAGCGGGACCAATGAGCAGTTCTTC. This translates into CASSLGTSGTNEQFF. This chain connects TRBV12-3 or TRBV12-4 to TRBJ2-1, with TRBD2 matching over 12 bases. The V gene end was trimmed by 1 base and the J gene end by 6 bases; junction bases not matched to a gene: 1. This CDR3 region has 15 residues.

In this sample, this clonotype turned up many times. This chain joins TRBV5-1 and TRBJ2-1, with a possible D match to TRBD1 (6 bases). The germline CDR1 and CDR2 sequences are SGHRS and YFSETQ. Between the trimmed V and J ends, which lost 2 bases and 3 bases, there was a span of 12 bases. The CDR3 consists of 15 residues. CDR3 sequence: CASSFLGADYNEQFF. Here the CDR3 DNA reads TGCGCCAGCAGCTTTTTGGGGGCTGACTACAATGAGCAGTTCTTC.

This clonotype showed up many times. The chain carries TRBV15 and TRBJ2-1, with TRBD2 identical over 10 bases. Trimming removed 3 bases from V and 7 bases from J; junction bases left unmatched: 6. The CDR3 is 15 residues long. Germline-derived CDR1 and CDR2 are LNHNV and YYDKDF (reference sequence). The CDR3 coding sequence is TGTGCCACCAGCAGGGAGCGGGAGGGCTGGAATGAGCAGTTCTTC. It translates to CATSREREGWNEQFF.

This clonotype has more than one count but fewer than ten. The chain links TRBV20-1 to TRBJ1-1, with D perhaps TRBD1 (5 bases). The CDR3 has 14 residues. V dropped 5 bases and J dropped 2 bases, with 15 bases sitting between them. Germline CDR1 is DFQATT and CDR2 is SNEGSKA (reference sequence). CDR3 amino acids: CSAPWDLSNTEAFF. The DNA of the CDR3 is TGCAGTGCTCCCTGGGACCTATCAAACACTGAAGCTTTCTTT.

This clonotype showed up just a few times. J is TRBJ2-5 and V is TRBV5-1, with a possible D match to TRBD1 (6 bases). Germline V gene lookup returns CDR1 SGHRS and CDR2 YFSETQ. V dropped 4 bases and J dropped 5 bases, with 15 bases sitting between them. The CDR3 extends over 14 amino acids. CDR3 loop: CASSTYDRTETQYF. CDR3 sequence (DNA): TGCGCCAGCAGCACCTACGACAGGACGGAGACCCAGTACTTC.

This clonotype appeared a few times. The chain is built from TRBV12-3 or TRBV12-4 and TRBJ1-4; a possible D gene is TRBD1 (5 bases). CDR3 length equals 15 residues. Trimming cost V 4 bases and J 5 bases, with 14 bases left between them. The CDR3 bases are TGTGCCAGCAGTTATCAAGGGGCGTCGAATGAAAAACTGTTTTTT. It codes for CASSYQGASNEKLFF.

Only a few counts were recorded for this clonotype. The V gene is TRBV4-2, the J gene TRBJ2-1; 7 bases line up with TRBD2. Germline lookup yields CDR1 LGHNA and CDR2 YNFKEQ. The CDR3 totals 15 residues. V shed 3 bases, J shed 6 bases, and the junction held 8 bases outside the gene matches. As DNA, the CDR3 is TGTGCCAGCAGCCACTTGACTAGCTCGTTCAATGAGCAGTTCTTC. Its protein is CASSHLTSSFNEQFF.

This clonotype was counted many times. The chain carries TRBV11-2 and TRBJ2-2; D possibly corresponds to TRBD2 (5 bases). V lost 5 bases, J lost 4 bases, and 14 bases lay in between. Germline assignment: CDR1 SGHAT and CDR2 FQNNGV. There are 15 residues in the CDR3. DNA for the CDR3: TGTGCCAGCAGCCCGAGAGGGCGAGGCACCGGGGAGCTGTTTTTT. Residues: CASSPRGRGTGELFF.

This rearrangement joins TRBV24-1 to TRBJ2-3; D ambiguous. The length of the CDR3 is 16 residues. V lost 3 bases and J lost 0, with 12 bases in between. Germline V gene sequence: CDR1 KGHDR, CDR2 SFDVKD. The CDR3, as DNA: TGTGCCACCAGTGATCAGACGACGACTAGCACAGATACGCAGTATTTT. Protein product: CATSDQTTTSTDTQYF.

In DNA, the CDR3 is TGTGCCAGCAGCCAAGCACAGGGAGAACTTGGCTACACCTTC. This encodes CASSQAQGELGYTF. The rearrangement uses TRBV3-1 and TRBJ1-2, with D possibly matching TRBD1 (6 bases). Deletions cut 1 base from V and 7 bases from J, with 13 bases between. This CDR3 spans 14 amino acids. Germline V gene sequence: CDR1 LGHDT, CDR2 YNNKEL (reference sequence).

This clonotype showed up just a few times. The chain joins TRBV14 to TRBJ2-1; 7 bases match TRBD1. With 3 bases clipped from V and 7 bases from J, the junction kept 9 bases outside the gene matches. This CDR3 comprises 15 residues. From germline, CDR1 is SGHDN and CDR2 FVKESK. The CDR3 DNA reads TGTGCCAGCAGCCAGAAGGGGGCCCCTACAAATGAGCAGTTCTTC. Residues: CASSQKGAPTNEQFF.

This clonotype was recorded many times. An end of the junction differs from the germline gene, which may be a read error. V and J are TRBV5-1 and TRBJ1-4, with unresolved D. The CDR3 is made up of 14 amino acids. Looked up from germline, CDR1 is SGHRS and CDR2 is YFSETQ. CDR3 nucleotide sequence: TGCGCCAGCAGCTTCGGACCCACTAAGGAAAAACTGTTTTTT. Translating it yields CASSFGPTKEKLFF.

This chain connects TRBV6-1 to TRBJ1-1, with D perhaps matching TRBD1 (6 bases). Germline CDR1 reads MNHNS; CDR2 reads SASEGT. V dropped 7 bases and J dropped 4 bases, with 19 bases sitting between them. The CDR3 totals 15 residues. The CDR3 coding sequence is TGTGCCAGCACTGGGGTGGGGGCGCGGAGCACTGAAGCTTTCTTT. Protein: CASTGVGARSTEAFF.

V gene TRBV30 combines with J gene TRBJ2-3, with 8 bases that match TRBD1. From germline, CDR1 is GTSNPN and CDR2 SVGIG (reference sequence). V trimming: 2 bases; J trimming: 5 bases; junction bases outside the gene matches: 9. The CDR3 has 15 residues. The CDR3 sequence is CAWSWGQGAGDTQYF. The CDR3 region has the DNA TGTGCCTGGAGTTGGGGTCAGGGGGCTGGAGATACGCAGTATTTT.

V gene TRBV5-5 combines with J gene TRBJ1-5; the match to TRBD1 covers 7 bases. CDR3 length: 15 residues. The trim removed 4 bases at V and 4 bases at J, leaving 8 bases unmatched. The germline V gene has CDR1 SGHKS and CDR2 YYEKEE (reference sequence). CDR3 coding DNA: TGTGCCAGCAGCCAGGAGGGGGCGGGAAATCAGCCCCAGCATTTT. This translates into CASSQEGAGNQPQHF.

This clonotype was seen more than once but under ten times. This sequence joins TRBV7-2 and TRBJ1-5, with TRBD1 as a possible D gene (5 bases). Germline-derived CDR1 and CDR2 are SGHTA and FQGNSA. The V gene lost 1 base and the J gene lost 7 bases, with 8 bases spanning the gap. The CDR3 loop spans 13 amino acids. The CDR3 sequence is CASSLENRQPQHF. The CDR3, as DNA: TGTGCCAGCAGCTTAGAGAACAGGCAGCCCCAGCATTTT.

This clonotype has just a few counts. The CDR3 sequence: CSAIGQRWQETQYF. The CDR3 coding sequence is TGCAGTGCTATCGGTCAGCGTTGGCAAGAGACCCAGTACTTC. The V call is TRBV20-1, the J call TRBJ2-5; D is unclear. V dropped 4 bases and J dropped 2 bases, with 14 bases sitting between them. The CDR3 loop spans 14 amino acids. The V gene's germline CDR1 is DFQATT and CDR2 SNEGSKA (reference sequence).

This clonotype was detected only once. DNA of the CDR3: TGTGCCAGCTCCTCCAGTGGCAACTCTGGGGCCAACGTCCTGACTTTC. Translating it yields CASSSSGNSGANVLTF. The chain links TRBV18 to TRBJ2-6; D is ambiguous. V lost 6 bases and J 0 bases, leaving 12 bases between the germline ends. CDR1 and CDR2 (germline): KGHSH, LQKENI. The CDR3 is 16 residues long.